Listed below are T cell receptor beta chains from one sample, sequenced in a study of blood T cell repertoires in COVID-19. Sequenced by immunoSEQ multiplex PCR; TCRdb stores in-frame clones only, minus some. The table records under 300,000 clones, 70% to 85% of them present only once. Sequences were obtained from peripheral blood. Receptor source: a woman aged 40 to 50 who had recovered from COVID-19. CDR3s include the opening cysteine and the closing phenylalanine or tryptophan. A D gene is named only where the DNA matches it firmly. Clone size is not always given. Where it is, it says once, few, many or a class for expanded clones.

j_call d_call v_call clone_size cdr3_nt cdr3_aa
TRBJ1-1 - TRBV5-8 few TGTGCCAGCAACTTTTTCGGGGGTACGGCCGGTGAGAACACTGAAGCTTTCTTT CASNFFGGTAGENTEAFF
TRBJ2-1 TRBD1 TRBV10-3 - TGTGCCATCAGTCCCGGGACAGGGGATCGGTACAATGAGCAGTTCTTC CAISPGTGDRYNEQFF
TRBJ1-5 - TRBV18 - TGTGCCAGCTCACCAAGAGTATCAAGGGGGAATCAGCCCCAGCATTTT CASSPRVSRGNQPQHF
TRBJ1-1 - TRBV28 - TGTGCCATCTCCACAGGGCTGAACACTGAAGCTTTCTTT CAISTGLNTEAFF
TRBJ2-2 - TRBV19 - TGTGCCAGTAGTACACTACTAACCGGGGAGCTGTTTTTT CASSTLLTGELFF
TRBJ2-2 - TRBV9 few TGTGCCAGCAGACCAGGGTTCACCGGGGAGCTGTTTTTT CASRPGFTGELFF
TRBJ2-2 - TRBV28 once TGTGCCAGCAGTTTAGGGGGCAGGGAAATAACCGGGGAGCTGTTTTTT CASSLGGREITGELFF
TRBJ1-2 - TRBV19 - TGTGCCAGTAGAAGTCGGGGGACCTACTATGGCTACACCTTC CASRSRGTYYGYTF
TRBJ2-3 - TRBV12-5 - TGTGCTAGTGGTTTGGGTGTAAACCACAGGGCGCCGGCAGGTACGCAGTATTTT CASGLGVNHRAPAGTQYF
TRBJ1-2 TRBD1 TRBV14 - TGTGCCAGCAGCGACGACAGGGGAGCTAACTATGGCTACACCTTC CASSDDRGANYGYTF
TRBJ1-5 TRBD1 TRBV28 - TGTGCCAGCAGTTTTGAGGGACAGTACAATAGCAATCAGCCCCAGCATTTT CASSFEGQYNSNQPQHF
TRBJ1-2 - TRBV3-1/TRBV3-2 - TGTGCCAGCAGCCAAAGGCCAGGGAACTATGGCTACACCTTC CASSQRPGNYGYTF
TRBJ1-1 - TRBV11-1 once TGTGCCAGCAGCTTCGGGAGGGAAAATGAAGCTTTCTTT CASSFGRENEAFF
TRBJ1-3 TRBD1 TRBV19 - TGTGCCAGTAGGATCAACAGGGGCCCGGTTGGAAACACCATATATTTT CASRINRGPVGNTIYF
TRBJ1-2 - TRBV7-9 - TGTGCCAGCAGCCCAGACCTCGCCGGGGGCTACACCTTC CASSPDLAGGYTF
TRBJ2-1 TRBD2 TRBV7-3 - TGTGCCAGCAGCCCCGGGACTAGCAGGCCCGGTGAGCAGTTCTTC CASSPGTSRPGEQFF
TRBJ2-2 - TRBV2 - TGTGCCAGCAGCACGCGGGGGCTGGGTACCGGGGAGCTGTTTTTT CASSTRGLGTGELFF
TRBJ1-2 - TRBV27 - TGTGCCAGCAGTTTCTGGGGGCCTTCGTCCGCTTATGGCTACACCTTC CASSFWGPSSAYGYTF
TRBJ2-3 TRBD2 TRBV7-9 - TGTGCCACCTTTATCAGCGGGGATACAGATACGCAGTATTTT CATFISGDTDTQYF
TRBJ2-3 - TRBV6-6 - TGTGCCAGCAGTTACTCGATCTCGGGGCAGTATTTT CASSYSISGQYF
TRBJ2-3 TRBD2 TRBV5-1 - TGCGCCAGCAGCTTACCTAGCGGGGGGGGCACAGATACGCAGTATTTT CASSLPSGGGTDTQYF
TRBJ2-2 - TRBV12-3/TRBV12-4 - TGTGCCAGCAGTTTTTGGAGAACCGGGGAGCTGTTTTTT CASSFWRTGELFF
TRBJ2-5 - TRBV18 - TGTGCCAGCTCATCATCAGGGGTAGAGACCCAGTACTTC CASSSSGVETQYF
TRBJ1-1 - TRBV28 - TGTGCCAGCAGTTCCTTCGGTGGGGGGGTTACTGAAGCTTTCTTT CASSSFGGGVTEAFF
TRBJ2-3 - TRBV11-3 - TGTGCCAGCAGCTTAGGCGTGGGGGGAGACACAGATACGCAGTATTTT CASSLGVGGDTDTQYF
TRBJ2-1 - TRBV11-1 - TGTGCCAGCAGCCAACAGGTAAACAATGAGCAGTTCTTC CASSQQVNNEQFF
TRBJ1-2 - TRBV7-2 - TGTGCCAGCAGCTTAGCCCCAGGGAACTATGGCTACACCTTC CASSLAPGNYGYTF
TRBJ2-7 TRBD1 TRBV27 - TGTGCCAGCAGAAGACAGGGGGCAGCCTACGAGCAGTACTTC CASRRQGAAYEQYF
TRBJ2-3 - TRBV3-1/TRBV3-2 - TGTGCCAGCAGCCAAGTCGGTGTCGGCACAGATACGCAGTATTTT CASSQVGVGTDTQYF
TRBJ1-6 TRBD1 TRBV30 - TGTGCCTGCGAGGACAGGCGGTTTAATTCACCCCTCCACTTT CACEDRRFNSPLHF
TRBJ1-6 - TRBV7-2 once TGTGCCAGCAGCTTAAAGTACGGCGGTTCACCCCTCCACTTT CASSLKYGGSPLHF
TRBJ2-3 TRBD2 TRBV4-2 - TGTGCCAGCAGCCAGGCCGGGACTAGCTCCTCAGATACGCAGTATTTT CASSQAGTSSSDTQYF
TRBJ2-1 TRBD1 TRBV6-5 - TGTGCCAGCAGCTCCGGACAGGGGGTGAATGAGCAGTTCTTC CASSSGQGVNEQFF
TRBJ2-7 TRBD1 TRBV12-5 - TGTGCTAGTGGTTTGGTCAGCACAGGGGCGTTCTACGAGCAGTACTTC CASGLVSTGAFYEQYF
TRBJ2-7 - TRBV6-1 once TGTGCCAGCAGTTCCCTCCAGGGGCCATACGAGCAGTACTTC CASSSLQGPYEQYF
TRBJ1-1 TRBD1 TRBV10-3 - TGTGCCATCAGTTGGACAGGAGAGAACACTGAAGCTTTCTTT CAISWTGENTEAFF
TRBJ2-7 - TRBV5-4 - TGTGCCAGCAGTTTTTCCGGGTCAAGAACCGAGCAGTACTTC CASSFSGSRTEQYF
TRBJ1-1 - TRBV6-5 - TGTGCCAGCAGTTACTCAGCTCAGAACACTGAAGCTTTCTTT CASSYSAQNTEAFF
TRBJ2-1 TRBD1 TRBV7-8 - TGTGCCAGCAGCTTCCGGGACAGGGTCAATGAGCAGTTCTTC CASSFRDRVNEQFF
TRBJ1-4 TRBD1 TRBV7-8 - TGTGCCAGCAGCTCCCGGACAGGCCGTAATGAAAAACTGTTTTTT CASSSRTGRNEKLFF
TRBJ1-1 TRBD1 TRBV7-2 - TGTGCCAGCAGCTTCCAGGGGGCCCTATTCGAAGCTTTCTTT CASSFQGALFEAFF
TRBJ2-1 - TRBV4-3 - TGCGCCAGCAGCCAGGAAATCTCGCGGGTCAGCGAGTGGCAGTTCTTC CASSQEISRVSEWQFF
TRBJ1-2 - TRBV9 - TGTGCCAGCAGCGTAGATGGGGGCCGGAGCTATGGCTACACCTTC CASSVDGGRSYGYTF
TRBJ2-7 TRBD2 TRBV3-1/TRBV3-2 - TGTGCCAGCACCTCGTCCGGACTAGCAAACTACGAGCAGTACTTC CASTSSGLANYEQYF
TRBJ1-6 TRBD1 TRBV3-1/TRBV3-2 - TGTGCCAGCAGCCAAGGGACAGGCCCCTATAATTCACCCCTCCACTTT CASSQGTGPYNSPLHF
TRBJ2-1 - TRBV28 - TGTGCCAGCACAGAAGTGATACTAGAGAGTGAGCAGTTCTTC CASTEVILESEQFF
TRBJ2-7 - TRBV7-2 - TGTGCCAGCAGCACGAGCGGAGCTAGCTCCTACGAGCAGTACTTC CASSTSGASSYEQYF
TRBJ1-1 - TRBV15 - TGTGCCACCAGCAGAGGACTACAAGTGAACACTGAAGCTTTCTTT CATSRGLQVNTEAFF